The 17 T cell receptor beta chains below all came from one sample that was sequenced in a study of blood T cells in healthy people across ages. Through a sample-barcoded 5' primer and a J-beta primer mix, a second PCR was run for roughly 6 to 11 cycles. In TCRdb, the 5' RACE reads were re-called with MiXCR into one record per CDR3 protein. This sample has around 1.5 million distinct CDR3 sequences, with around 59% found just once. The sample consisted of blood. These receptors originate from a man aged 18 to 30 in good health.

The J gene is TRBJ2-7, the V gene TRBV28; D is tentatively TRBD1 or TRBD2 (5 bases each). The germline V gene encodes CDR1 MDHEN and CDR2 SYDVKM. Trimming shortened V by 5 bases and J by 0 bases, and 17 bases separated the two germline ends. The CDR3 has 16 amino acids. The CDR3 region has the DNA TGTGCCAGCAGTCCGGGGCAGTGGTTAAGCTCCTACGAGCAGTACTTC. Translation: CASSPGQWLSSYEQYF. Drawing the rest from reference TRBV28 and TRBJ2-7, the complete variable domain is DVKVTQSSRYLVKRTGEKVFLECVQDMDHENMFWYRQDPGLGLRLIYFSYDVKMKEKGDIPEGYSVSREKKERFSLILESASTNQTSMYLCASSPGQWLSSYEQYFGPGTRLTVT.

The rearrangement links TRBV10-3 to TRBJ2-3; D not certain. Germline CDR1 and CDR2: ENHRY and SYGVKD. Trimming shortened V by 0 bases and J by 0 bases, and 13 bases separated the two germline ends. CDR3 length: 17 residues. CDR3 sequence: CAISESWNSASTDTQYF. CDR3 sequence (DNA): TGTGCCATCAGTGAGTCTTGGAACAGTGCTAGCACAGATACGCAGTATTTT.

This sequence joins TRBV2 and TRBJ1-2; 7 bases are a match to TRBD1. J gave up 4 bases and V 1 base, and 15 bases lay outside the gene matches. Germline V lookup: CDR1 SNHLY, CDR2 FYNNEI. The CDR3 extends over 18 amino acids. CDR3 region: CASSEVSEGALSSYGYTF. The DNA of the CDR3 is TGTGCCAGCAGTGAAGTCAGCGAGGGGGCCTTATCTAGCTATGGCTACACCTTC.

This chain links TRBV20-1 with TRBJ1-2, with D possibly being TRBD1 (5 bases). CDR1 is DFQATT and CDR2 is SNEGSKA in the germline V gene (reference sequence). With 3 bases removed from V and 3 bases from J, the gap between germline ends came to 17 bases. The length of the CDR3 is 15 residues. The CDR3: CSARVLGAGDYGYTF. The CDR3 coding sequence is TGCAGTGCTAGGGTCCTCGGGGCAGGTGACTATGGCTACACCTTC.

On this clonotype itself: The junction departs from the called germline gene at one end, perhaps through a read error. The rearrangement joins TRBV20-1 to TRBJ1-1, with D hard to call. Germline CDR1 is DFQATT and CDR2 is SNEGSKA (reference sequence). The length of the CDR3 is 16 residues. CDR3 sequence reads: CSARDAGRGMNTGAFF. CDR3 DNA: TGCAGTGCTAGAGATGCGGGTAGAGGGATGAACACTGGAGCTTTCTTT.

The chain combines TRBV25-1 with TRBJ2-2; D remains unclear. CDR3 length equals 12 residues. Trimming shortened V by 8 bases and J by 7 bases, and 11 bases separated the two germline ends. The germline V gene has CDR1 MGHDK and CDR2 SYGVNS. The CDR3 sequence is CASRLVSGELFF. The CDR3 coding sequence is TGTGCCAGCCGCCTCGTCAGCGGGGAGCTGTTTTTT. Full variable domain (rest looked up from reference TRBV25-1 and TRBJ2-2): EADIYQTPRYLVIGTGKKITLECSQTMGHDKMYWYQQDPGMELHLIHYSYGVNSTEKGDLSSESTVSRIRTEHFPLTLESARPSHTSQYLCASRLVSGELFFGEGSRLTVL.

The chain employs TRBV6-6 and TRBJ2-7; D unclear. The germline V and J ends were trimmed by 6 bases and 0 bases, with 15 bases remaining between them. The CDR3 spans 15 residues. Germline V gene lookup returns CDR1 MNHNY and CDR2 SVGAGI (reference sequence). The CDR3 DNA is TGTGCCAGCAGAACCACTAACGGTGCCTCCTACGAGCAGTACTTC. Its protein is CASRTTNGASYEQYF.

This clonotype was recorded a few times. The rearrangement links TRBV18 to TRBJ2-7, with D maybe TRBD1 (5 bases). V was pared by 5 bases and J by 1 base, with 12 bases between. Germline V gene lookup returns CDR1 KGHSH and CDR2 LQKENI. The CDR3 is 14 amino acids. CDR3 sequence (DNA): TGTGCCAGCTCAACCGTAAGGGGTTCCTACGAGCAGTACTTC. This sequence encodes CASSTVRGSYEQYF.

On this clonotype: The junction departs from the called germline gene at one end, perhaps through a read error. CDR3 bases: TGTGCCAGCAGTGAATGGAGTAGCGGGAGGGCCTTGAAGACCCAGCACTTC. Amino acid sequence: CASSEWSSGRALKTQHF. J is TRBJ2-4 and V is TRBV25-1, with TRBD2 identical over 11 bases. This CDR3 spans 17 amino acids. Germline V lookup: CDR1 MGHDK, CDR2 SYGVNS.

This clonotype was detected only a few times. The rearrangement joins TRBV7-8 to TRBJ2-5, with no clear D. CDR1 is SGHVS and CDR2 is FQNEAQ in the germline V gene. Trimming took 8 bases from V and 0 from J, leaving 13 bases between them. The CDR3 spans 14 residues. The DNA for the CDR3 is TGTGCCAGCTGCACCCTATCGGACCAAGAGACCCAGTACTTC. This translates into CASCTLSDQETQYF.

This rearrangement joins TRBV5-1 to TRBJ2-1; weak D call: TRBD2 (6 bases). The length of the CDR3 is 15 residues. Trimming cost V 0 bases and J 6 bases, with 13 bases left between them. The V gene's germline CDR1 is SGHRS and CDR2 YFSETQ. The DNA of the CDR3 is TGCGCCAGCAGCTTGGGACAAGACGGGGGCAATGAGCAGTTCTTC. Protein sequence: CASSLGQDGGNEQFF. Supplemented by reference TRBV5-1 and TRBJ2-1, the full variable domain reads KAGVTQTPRYLIKTRGQQVTLSCSPISGHRSVSWYQQTPGQGLQFLFEYFSETQRNKGNFPGRFSGRQFSNSRSEMNVSTLELGDSALYLCASSLGQDGGNEQFFGPGTRLTVL.

The chain is built from TRBV15 and TRBJ1-2; D not certain. Germline V gene sequence: CDR1 LNHNV, CDR2 YYDKDF (reference sequence). The length of the CDR3 is 14 residues. V lost 3 bases to trimming and J lost 5 bases, with 13 bases between them. The CDR3 coding sequence is TGTGCCACCAGCAGGATAGGACGTGGGTATGGCTACACCTTC. Translating gives CATSRIGRGYGYTF.

Details on this clonotype: The germline gene is not matched at one end of the junction; a read error may be the cause. The V call is TRBV7-7, the J call TRBJ2-1; maybe TRBD2 (7 bases). The CDR3 consists of 17 residues. Germline-derived CDR1 and CDR2 are SSHAT and FNYEAQ (reference sequence). CDR3 sequence: CASSLGPAGASDNEQFF. The CDR3 DNA is TGTGCTAGCAGCTTGGGCCCGGCGGGGGCCTCAGACAATGAGCAGTTCTTC.

CDR3 region: CASSLRVGGNTDTQYF. CDR3 DNA sequence: TGTGCCAGCAGCTTAAGGGTCGGGGGGAACACAGATACGCAGTATTTT. The chain joins TRBV7-2 to TRBJ2-3; 7 positions match TRBD2. After removal of 2 bases from V and 2 bases from J, the junction contained 7 bases not matched to a gene. The V gene's germline CDR1 is SGHTA and CDR2 FQGNSA. The CDR3 length is 16 residues. The whole variable domain, remainder taken from reference TRBV7-2 and TRBJ2-3, is GAGVSQSPSNKVTEKGKDVELRCDPISGHTALYWYRQSLGQGLEFLIYFQGNSAPDKSGLPSDRFSAERTGGSVSTLTIQRTQQEDSAVYLCASSLRVGGNTDTQYFGPGTRLTVL.

The chain joins TRBV27 to TRBJ2-7; the D gene is possibly TRBD2 (6 bases). The CDR3 covers 15 residues. Trimming took off 4 bases at V and 0 bases at J, with 13 bases between the two ends. Looked up from germline, CDR1 is MNHEY and CDR2 is SMNVEV (reference sequence). The CDR3 sequence is CASSSTGLSSYEQYF. The CDR3 bases are TGTGCCAGCAGTTCAACGGGACTGAGCTCCTACGAGCAGTACTTC.

The V call is TRBV9, the J call TRBJ2-7; 9 nucleotides match TRBD1. This CDR3 contains 15 residues. V gave up 4 bases and J gave up 7 bases; unmatched junction bases: 12. From germline, CDR1 is SGDLS and CDR2 YYNGEE. The CDR3 protein is CASSPWGQGALEQYF. In nucleotides, the CDR3 is TGTGCCAGCAGCCCTTGGGGACAGGGAGCGCTAGAGCAGTACTTC.

This sequence joins TRBV5-1 and TRBJ2-1; 8 nucleotides align to TRBD2. With V trimmed by 0 bases and J by 0 bases, 14 bases remained unmatched. There are 20 residues in the CDR3. In germline, CDR1 is SGHRS, CDR2 YFSETQ. The CDR3, as DNA: TGCGCCAGCAGCTTGGCCCAGCCGTCTAGCGGGCACAGCTCCTACAATGAGCAGTTCTTC. Amino acids: CASSLAQPSSGHSSYNEQFF.